These T cell receptor beta chains were read from a single sample in a study of blood T cell repertoires in COVID-19. TCRdb's copy holds only in-frame clones and misses some; the assay was immunoSEQ multiplex PCR. The sample carries 150,000 or so clones, about nine tenths recorded once. The sample was PBMCs or T cells enriched from blood (not recorded which). The receptors were gathered from a woman aged 40 to 50 who had been exposed to COVID-19. CDR3s include the opening cysteine and the closing phenylalanine or tryptophan. Each record gives: V gene, clone size, J gene, D gene, CDR3 protein, CDR3 DNA. The D gene is left open where the match is weak. Size tells how often a clone was seen (once, few, many) or the class of an expanded clone, and some rows leave it out.

TRBV2	-	TRBJ2-7	TRBD2	CASTRPPSGFYEQYF	TGTGCCAGCACCCGACCCCCTAGCGGCTTCTACGAGCAGTACTTC
TRBV29-1	-	TRBJ2-7	-	CSGKQGLAYEQYF	TGCAGCGGTAAACAGGGTTTGGCGTACGAGCAGTACTTC
TRBV12-2	-	TRBJ1-1	-	CASRLLLTEAFF	TGTGCAAGTCGCTTACTCCTCACTGAAGCTTTCTTT
TRBV6-5	-	TRBJ1-5	-	CASSSLVSNQPQHF	TGTGCCAGCAGCTCGTTAGTTAGCAATCAGCCCCAGCATTTT
TRBV28	-	TRBJ2-1	TRBD1	CASSTGQGHNEQFF	TGTGCCAGCAGTACGGGACAGGGGCACAATGAGCAGTTCTTC
TRBV2	-	TRBJ2-7	TRBD2	CASSWAGVPSEQYF	TGTGCCAGCAGTTGGGCGGGAGTCCCTAGCGAGCAGTACTTC
TRBV4-1	-	TRBJ2-7	TRBD2	CASSQPGTSEYEQYF	TGCGCCAGCAGCCAACCCGGGACTAGTGAGTACGAGCAGTACTTC
TRBV28	-	TRBJ1-2	TRBD1	CASSLGGQGTSYGYTF	TGTGCCAGCAGTTTAGGGGGACAGGGGACAAGCTATGGCTACACCTTC
TRBV11-2	-	TRBJ2-7	TRBD2	CASSRTSKSYEQYF	TGTGCCAGCAGCCGGACTAGTAAAAGTTACGAGCAGTACTTC
TRBV7-2	-	TRBJ1-1	TRBD1	CASSLGGQIARGTEAFF	TGTGCCAGCAGCTTAGGGGGACAGATTGCGCGGGGCACTGAAGCTTTCTTT
TRBV5-1	once	TRBJ2-7	TRBD1	CASSWDRLYEQYF	TGCGCCAGCAGCTGGGACAGGTTATACGAGCAGTACTTC